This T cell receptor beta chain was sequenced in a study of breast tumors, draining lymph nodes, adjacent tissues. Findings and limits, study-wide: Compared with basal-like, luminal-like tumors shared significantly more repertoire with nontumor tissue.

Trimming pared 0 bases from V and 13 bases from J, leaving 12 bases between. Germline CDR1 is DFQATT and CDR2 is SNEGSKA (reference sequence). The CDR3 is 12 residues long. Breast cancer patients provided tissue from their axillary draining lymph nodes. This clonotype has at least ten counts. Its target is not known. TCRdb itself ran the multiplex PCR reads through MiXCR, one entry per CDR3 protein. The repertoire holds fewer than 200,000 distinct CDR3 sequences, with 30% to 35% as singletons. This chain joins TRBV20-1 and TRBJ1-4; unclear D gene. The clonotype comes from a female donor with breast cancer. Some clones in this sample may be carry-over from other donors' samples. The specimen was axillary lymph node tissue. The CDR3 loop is CSARDPGIGLFF. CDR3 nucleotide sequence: TGCAGTGCTAGAGATCCCGGGATAGGACTGTTTTTT.